This record covers a single TCR beta chain. The data originate from a study of cytomegalovirus exposure and HLA in healthy donors. Primers: 60 Vbeta forward and 13 Jbeta reverse. Generated by immunoSEQ multiplex PCR, the TCRdb table keeps only in-frame clones and is missing some. This table holds 100,000 to 150,000 clones, approximately 87% found once. The V gene's germline CDR1 is SGHNT and CDR2 YYREEE (reference sequence). V gave up 4 bases and J gave up 5 bases, with 26 bases separating them. The length of the CDR3 is 18 residues. The gene calls are TRBV5-4 and TRBJ2-3; D may be TRBD2 (5 bases). The sample consisted of PBMCs. The TCR was taken from a woman in her twenties or thirties in good health and CMV-seronegative. CDR3 residues: CASSSSVTGIPPVDTQYF. DNA of the CDR3: TGTGCCAGCAGCAGTTCCGTCACGGGGATTCCCCCGGTAGATACGCAGTATTTT.